This entry lists 8 T cell receptor beta chains sequenced from one sample in a study of T-cell reconstitution after alpha-beta-depleted transplantation in children listed by TCRdb under 2016. The protocol used for the library was PCR. Sequencing was performed on an Illumina HiSeq 2500. TCR libraries were prepared with molecular barcoding, using unique molecular identifiers to normalize TCRbeta repertoire quantification. TCRdb took the public reads, trimmed them with fastp at Q25, ran MiXCR for clone calling and kept in-frame beta chains. Each entry is one CDR3 protein sequence, shown with its most common DNA and genes. This sample lists hundreds of thousands of distinct CDR3 sequences; more than 10% were detected once. Roughly 2.8% of the sample belongs to the ten largest clones. Sequencing used PBMCs from the stem cell graft donor, obtained from the stem cell graft. The origin of the receptors is a human donor who donated a stem cell graft to a child with acute lymphoblastic leukemia.

This clonotype was counted many times. The chain links TRBV2 to TRBJ1-5; 9 positions match TRBD1. The germline V gene has CDR1 SNHLY and CDR2 FYNNEI. V gave up 5 bases and J gave up 4 bases; unmatched junction bases: 6. The CDR3 has 15 amino acids. This CDR3 is CASSTSGQGNQPQHF. CDR3 DNA sequence: TGTGCCAGCAGTACGTCAGGACAGGGGAATCAGCCCCAGCATTTT.

This clonotype was counted ten times or more. The rearrangement joins TRBV7-2 to TRBJ1-3; no reliable D call. Trimming stripped 0 bases from V and 4 bases from J, with 4 bases between. CDR1 and CDR2 from the germline V gene are SGHTA and FQGNSA. The CDR3 is 13 amino acids. CDR3 DNA sequence: TGTGCCAGCAGCTTAGCGGACGGAAACACCATATATTTT. Residues: CASSLADGNTIYF.

This clonotype was seen ten or more times. This sequence joins TRBV6-5 and TRBJ2-1, with TRBD2 identical over 7 bases. Germline V gene sequence: CDR1 MNHEY, CDR2 SVGAGI. V trimming: 8 bases; J trimming: 2 bases; junction bases outside the gene matches: 9. The CDR3 contains 15 residues. The CDR3 region is CASGGVRGTYNEQFF. CDR3 coding DNA: TGTGCCAGCGGGGGGGTTCGGGGGACCTACAATGAGCAGTTCTTC.

This clonotype was picked up many times. The V gene is TRBV29-1, the J gene TRBJ2-7; TRBD1 matches at 10 bases. Germline V gene lookup returns CDR1 SQVTM and CDR2 ANQGSEA. The ends lost 6 bases at V and 2 bases at J; junction bases unmatched: 4. CDR3 length: 13 residues. The CDR3 here is CSVAGQGAYEQYF. For the CDR3, the DNA is TGCAGCGTGGCCGGACAGGGGGCCTACGAGCAGTACTTC.

Many counts were recorded for this clonotype. The chain is built from TRBV5-1 and TRBJ1-4; the match to TRBD1 covers 8 bases. V trimming: 0 bases; J trimming: 13 bases; junction bases outside the gene matches: 8. This CDR3 spans 14 amino acids. Germline V CDR1 and CDR2: SGHRS, YFSETQ. The CDR3 coding sequence is TGCGCCAGCAGCTTGGGACAGGGGCTGGGGGGACTGTTTTTT. Translation: CASSLGQGLGGLFF.

A remark on this clonotype: This may arise from a read error, as a much more abundant clone is one base away. The chain links TRBV4-2 to TRBJ1-2; 7 nucleotides align to TRBD1. Germline CDR1 is LGHNA and CDR2 is YNFKEQ. Trimming cost V 0 bases and J 5 bases; bases outside gene matches: 6. The CDR3 extends over 15 amino acids. In nucleotides, the CDR3 is TGTGCCAGCAGCCAAGATCCCGGGACAGTTTATGGCTACACCTTC. This gives the protein CASSQDPGTVYGYTF.

This clonotype was seen only once. The genes are TRBV15 and TRBJ2-5; D might be TRBD1 (5 bases). The V gene's germline CDR1 is LNHNV and CDR2 YYDKDF (reference sequence). Trimming took 1 base from V and 2 from J, leaving 8 bases between them. This CDR3 has 14 amino acids. The CDR3 sequence: CATSRATGQETQYF. CDR3 sequence (DNA): TGTGCCACCAGCAGAGCCACAGGTCAAGAGACCCAGTACTTC.

The table lists this clonotype with many counts. The chain combines TRBV27 with TRBJ2-7; no clear D. Trimming left V 10 bases short and J 0 bases short, with 13 bases between. The CDR3 runs to 13 residues. The V gene's germline CDR1 is MNHEY and CDR2 SMNVEV (reference sequence). CDR3 protein: CATGRPSSYEQYF. The CDR3 DNA reads TGTGCCACCGGACGGCCGAGCTCCTACGAGCAGTACTTC.